Judged by abundance, the clone carrying this TCR beta chain is large. CDR3 size: 14 residues. The ends were cut back, 5 bases at V and 7 bases at J, with 15 bases in the middle. Germline lookup yields CDR1 SGHTA and CDR2 FQGNSA. The sample originates from a study of Japanese encephalitis immunity and Zika vaccine responses. For roughly 6 days, PBMCs labeled with CFSE were cultured with peptide pools at 1 ug/mL each. Proliferating CD4 T cells were sorted unfixed as live CD56-CD19-CD16-CD3+CD4+ CFSE-low cells. TCRdb reanalysed the 5' RACE reads using MiXCR and keeps one entry per CDR3 protein. The sample lists more than 150 distinct CDR3 sequences; roughly 16% were seen once.

The source material was antigen-activated CD4+ T cells from blood, cultured, sampled during a Zika inactivated vaccine study. This rearrangement joins TRBV7-2 to TRBJ1-5; TRBD1 might be the D (6 bases). The receptor was isolated from an adult woman who received an inactivated Zika virus vaccine. CDR3 DNA sequence: TGTGCCAGCAGCGAACACAGGGTGGGCCAGCCCCAGCATTTT. Translating it yields CASSEHRVGQPQHF.